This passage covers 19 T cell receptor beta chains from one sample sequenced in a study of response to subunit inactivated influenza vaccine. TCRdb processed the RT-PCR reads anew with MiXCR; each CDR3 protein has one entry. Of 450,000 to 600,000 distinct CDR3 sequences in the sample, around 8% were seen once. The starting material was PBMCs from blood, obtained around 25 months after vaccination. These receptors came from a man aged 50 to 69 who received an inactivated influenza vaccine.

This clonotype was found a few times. The CDR3 region is CSARGQGGHEQYF. The CDR3 nucleotides are TGCAGTGCTAGGGGACAGGGAGGGCACGAGCAGTACTTC. V and J are TRBV20-1 and TRBJ2-7, with 9 bases identical to TRBD1. Germline values: CDR1 DFQATT, CDR2 SNEGSKA (reference sequence). V lost 3 bases to trimming and J lost 5 bases; unmatched junction nucleotides: 5. The length of the CDR3 is 13 residues.

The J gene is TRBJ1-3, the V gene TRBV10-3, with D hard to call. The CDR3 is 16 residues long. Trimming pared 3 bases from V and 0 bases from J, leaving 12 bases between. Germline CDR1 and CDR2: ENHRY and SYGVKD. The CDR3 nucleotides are TGTGCCATCAGTGATGAGGCGCGGAGCTCTGGAAACACCATATATTTT. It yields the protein CAISDEARSSGNTIYF.

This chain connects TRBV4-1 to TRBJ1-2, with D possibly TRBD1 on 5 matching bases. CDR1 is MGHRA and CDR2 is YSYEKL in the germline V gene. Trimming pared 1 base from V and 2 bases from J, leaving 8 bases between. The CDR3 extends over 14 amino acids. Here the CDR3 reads CASSQAAGNYGYTF. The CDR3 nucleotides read TGCGCCAGCAGCCAAGCGGCAGGGAACTATGGCTACACCTTC.

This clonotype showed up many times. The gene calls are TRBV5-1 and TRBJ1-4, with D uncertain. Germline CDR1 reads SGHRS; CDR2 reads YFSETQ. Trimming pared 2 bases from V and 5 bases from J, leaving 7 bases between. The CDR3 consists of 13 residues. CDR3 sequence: CASSLQENEKLFF. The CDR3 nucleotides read TGCGCCAGCAGCTTACAAGAAAATGAAAAACTGTTTTTT.

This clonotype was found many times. This CDR3 reads CASGRQGDSPLHF. CDR3 DNA sequence: TGCGCCAGCGGAAGACAGGGAGATTCACCCCTCCACTTT. The gene calls are TRBV5-1 and TRBJ1-6; 7 nucleotides agree with TRBD1. The germline V gene encodes CDR1 SGHRS and CDR2 YFSETQ. This CDR3 spans 13 amino acids. V gave up 7 bases and J gave up 8 bases; unmatched junction bases: 6.

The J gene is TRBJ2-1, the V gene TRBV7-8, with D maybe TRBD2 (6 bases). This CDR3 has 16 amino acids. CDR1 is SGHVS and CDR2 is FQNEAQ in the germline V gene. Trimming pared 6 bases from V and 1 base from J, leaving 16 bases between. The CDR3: CASSPSALGSYNEQFF. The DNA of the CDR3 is TGTGCCAGCAGTCCTAGCGCCCTTGGGTCCTACAATGAGCAGTTCTTC.

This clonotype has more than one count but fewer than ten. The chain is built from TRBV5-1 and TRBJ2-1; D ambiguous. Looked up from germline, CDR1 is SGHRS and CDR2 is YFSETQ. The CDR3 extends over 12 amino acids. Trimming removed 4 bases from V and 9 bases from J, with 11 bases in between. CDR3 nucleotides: TGCGCCAGCAGCCCAAGTCGCTTTGAGCAGTTCTTC. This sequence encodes CASSPSRFEQFF. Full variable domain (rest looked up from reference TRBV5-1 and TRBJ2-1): KAGVTQTPRYLIKTRGQQVTLSCSPISGHRSVSWYQQTPGQGLQFLFEYFSETQRNKGNFPGRFSGRQFSNSRSEMNVSTLELGDSALYLCASSPSRFEQFFGPGTRLTVL.

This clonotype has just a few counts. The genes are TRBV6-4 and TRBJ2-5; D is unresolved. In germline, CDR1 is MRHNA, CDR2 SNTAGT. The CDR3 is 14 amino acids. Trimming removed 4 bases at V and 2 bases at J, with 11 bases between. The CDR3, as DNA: TGTGCCAGCAGTGCTAGTTGGGGTCAAGAGACCCAGTACTTC. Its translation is CASSASWGQETQYF.

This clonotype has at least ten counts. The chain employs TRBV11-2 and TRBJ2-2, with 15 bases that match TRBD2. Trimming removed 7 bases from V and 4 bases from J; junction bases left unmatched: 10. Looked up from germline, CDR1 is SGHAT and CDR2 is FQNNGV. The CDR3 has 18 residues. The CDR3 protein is CASTPGLAGGRGTGELFF. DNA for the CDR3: TGTGCCAGCACCCCTGGACTAGCGGGGGGGCGAGGCACCGGGGAGCTGTTTTTT. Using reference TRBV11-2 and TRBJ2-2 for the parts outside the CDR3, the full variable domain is EAGVAQSPRYKIIEKRQSVAFWCNPISGHATLYWYQQILGQGPKLLIQFQNNGVVDDSQLPKDRFSAERLKGVDSTLKIQPAKLEDSAVYLCASTPGLAGGRGTGELFFGEGSRLTVL.

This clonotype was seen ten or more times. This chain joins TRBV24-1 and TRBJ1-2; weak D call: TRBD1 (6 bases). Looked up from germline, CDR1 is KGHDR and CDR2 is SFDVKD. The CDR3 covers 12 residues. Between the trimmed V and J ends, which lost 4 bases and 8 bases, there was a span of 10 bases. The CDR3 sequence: CATSDPGGGYTF. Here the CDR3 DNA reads TGTGCCACCAGTGACCCGGGGGGCGGCTACACCTTC.

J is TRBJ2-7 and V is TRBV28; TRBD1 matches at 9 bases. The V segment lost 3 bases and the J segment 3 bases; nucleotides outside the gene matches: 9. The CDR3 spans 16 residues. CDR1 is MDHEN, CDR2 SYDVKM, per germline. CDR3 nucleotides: TGTGCCAGCAGTTTGGGGGGGTGGGACAGGGACTACGAGCAGTACTTC. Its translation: CASSLGGWDRDYEQYF.

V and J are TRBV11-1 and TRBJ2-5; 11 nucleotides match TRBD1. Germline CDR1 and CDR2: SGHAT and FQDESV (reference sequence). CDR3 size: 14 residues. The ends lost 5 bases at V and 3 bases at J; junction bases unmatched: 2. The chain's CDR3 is CASSPGQGEETQYF. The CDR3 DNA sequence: TGTGCCAGCAGCCCGGGACAGGGGGAAGAGACCCAGTACTTC. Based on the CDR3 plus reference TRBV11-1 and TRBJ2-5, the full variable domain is EAEVAQSPRYKITEKSQAVAFWCDPISGHATLYWYRQILGQGPELLVQFQDESVVDDSQLPKDRFSAERLKGVDSTLKIQPAELGDSAMYLCASSPGQGEETQYFGPGTRLLVL.

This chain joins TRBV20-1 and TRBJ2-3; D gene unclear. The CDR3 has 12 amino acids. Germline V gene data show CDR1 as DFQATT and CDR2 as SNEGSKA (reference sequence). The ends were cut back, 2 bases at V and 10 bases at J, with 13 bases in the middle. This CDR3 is CSARRPDWPQYF. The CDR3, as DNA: TGCAGTGCTAGACGGCCCGATTGGCCGCAGTATTTT.

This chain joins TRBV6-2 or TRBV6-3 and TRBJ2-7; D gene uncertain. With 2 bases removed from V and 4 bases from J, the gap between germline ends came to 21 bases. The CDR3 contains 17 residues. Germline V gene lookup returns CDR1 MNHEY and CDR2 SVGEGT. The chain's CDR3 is CASSYPSVSQIKYEQYF. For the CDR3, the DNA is TGTGCCAGCAGTTACCCTTCGGTATCCCAGATAAAATACGAGCAGTACTTC.

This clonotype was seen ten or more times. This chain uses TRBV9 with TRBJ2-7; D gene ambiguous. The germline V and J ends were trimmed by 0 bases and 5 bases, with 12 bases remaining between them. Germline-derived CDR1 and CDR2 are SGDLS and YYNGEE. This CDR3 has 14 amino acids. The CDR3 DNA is TGTGCCAGCAGCGTAGACCCGAGTTCCCACGAGCAGTACTTC. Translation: CASSVDPSSHEQYF.

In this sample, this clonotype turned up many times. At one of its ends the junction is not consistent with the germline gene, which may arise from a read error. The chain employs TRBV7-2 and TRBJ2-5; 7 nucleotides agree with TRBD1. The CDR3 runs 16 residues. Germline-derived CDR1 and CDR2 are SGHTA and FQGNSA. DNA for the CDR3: TGTGCCAGCAGTTTAGTAGACAGGGTCCCGGGGGAGACCCAGTACTTC. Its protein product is CASSLVDRVPGETQYF.

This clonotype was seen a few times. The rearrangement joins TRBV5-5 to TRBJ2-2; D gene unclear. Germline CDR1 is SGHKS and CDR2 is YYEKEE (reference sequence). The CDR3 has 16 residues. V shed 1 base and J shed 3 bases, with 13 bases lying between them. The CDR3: CASSLPRSSYTGELFF. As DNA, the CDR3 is TGTGCCAGCAGCTTGCCGAGGTCCTCCTACACCGGGGAGCTGTTTTTT. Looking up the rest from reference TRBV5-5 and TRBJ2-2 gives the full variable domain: DAGVTQSPTHLIKTRGQQVTLRCSPISGHKSVSWYQQVLGQGPQFIFQYYEKEERGRGNFPDRFSARQFPNYSSELNVNALLLGDSALYLCASSLPRSSYTGELFFGEGSRLTVL.

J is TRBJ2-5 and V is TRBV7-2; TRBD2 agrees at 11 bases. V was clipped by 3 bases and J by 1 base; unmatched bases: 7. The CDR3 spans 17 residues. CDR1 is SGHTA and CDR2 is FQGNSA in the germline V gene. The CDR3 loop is CASSLTSGVYVQETQYF. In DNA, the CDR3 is TGTGCCAGCAGCTTGACTAGCGGGGTCTACGTCCAAGAGACCCAGTACTTC.

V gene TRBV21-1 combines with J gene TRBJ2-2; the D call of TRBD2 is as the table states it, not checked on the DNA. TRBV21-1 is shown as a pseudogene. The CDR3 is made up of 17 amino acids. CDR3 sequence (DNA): TGTGCCAGCAGCGCCAGAATAGCGGGAGTTTACACCGGGGAGCTGTTTTTT. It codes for CASSARIAGVYTGELFF.